A single sample is the source of the 25 T cell receptor beta chains below, sequenced in a study of shared clonotypes between healthy human individuals. Profiling relied on immunoSEQ multiplex PCR, and the TCRdb table lists in-frame clones only, not all of them. The sample includes some 900,000 clones, over 75% seen only once; the top ten take about 1.5%. The sample consisted of memory CD4+ T cells sorted from blood. Subset specified: CD45RA-negative fraction. These receptors were taken from a young man in good health.

This clone was detected a few times. The genes are TRBV28 and TRBJ2-3, with 8 positions matching TRBD1. CDR3 length: 16 amino acids. With V trimmed by 4 bases and J by 3 bases, 9 bases remained unmatched. CDR1 MDHEN and CDR2 SYDVKM come from the germline V gene. CDR3 protein: CASSSPDREVTDTQYF. The CDR3 nucleotides read TGTGCCAGCAGTTCGCCGGACAGGGAGGTAACAGATACGCAGTATTTT.

This rearrangement joins TRBV7-9 to TRBJ2-3; D unclear. CDR3 length equals 13 residues. V lost 5 bases to trimming and J lost 4 bases, with 10 bases between them. Germline-derived CDR1 and CDR2 are SEHNR and FQNEAQ (reference sequence). Here the CDR3 DNA reads TGTGCCAGCAGCCGCGCAGGCGCAGATACGCAGTATTTT. Its translation is CASSRAGADTQYF.

The CDR3, as DNA: TGTGCCAGCAGCTCAGGGCTAGCGGGAGGAAATGAGCAGTTCTTC. Protein: CASSSGLAGGNEQFF. The rearrangement joins TRBV5-4 to TRBJ2-1, with 11 bases matching TRBD2. From germline, CDR1 is SGHNT and CDR2 YYREEE (reference sequence). After removal of 3 bases from V and 7 bases from J, the junction contained 6 bases not matched to a gene. The length of the CDR3 is 15 residues. The full variable domain, in which reference TRBV5-4 and TRBJ2-1 provide the parts outside the CDR3, is ETGVTQSPTHLIKTRGQQVTLRCSSQSGHNTVSWYQQALGQGPQFIFQYYREEENGRGNFPPRFSGLQFPNYSSELNVNALELDDSALYLCASSSGLAGGNEQFFGPGTRLTVL.

This clone has just one count. CDR3 DNA: TGTGCCATCAGTGGGTCCTCTCTAGCGGGAGCCTGGGACGAGCAGTACTTC. It encodes CAISGSSLAGAWDEQYF. This sequence joins TRBV10-3 and TRBJ2-7, with 10 bases aligning to TRBD2. The CDR3 has 17 residues. Germline values: CDR1 ENHRY, CDR2 SYGVKD. V shed 4 bases and J 5 bases; nucleotides not matched to a gene: 14.

This clone appeared a few times. The chain recombines TRBV15 with TRBJ2-6; no reliable D call. The V end was cut by 0 bases, the J end by 1 base, with 7 bases between. This CDR3 contains 16 residues. Germline CDR1 LNHNV, CDR2 YYDKDF (reference sequence). The CDR3 sequence is CATSRDYPSGANVLTF. DNA for the CDR3: TGTGCCACCAGCAGAGATTACCCTTCTGGGGCCAACGTCCTGACTTTC.

The sample holds one count of this clone. The gene calls are TRBV5-6 and TRBJ1-1; 9 bases line up with TRBD1. With V trimmed by 8 bases and J by 3 bases, 8 bases remained unmatched. The CDR3 has 14 residues. Germline values: CDR1 SGHDT, CDR2 YYEEEE. CDR3 residues: CASATQGADTEAFF. The CDR3 DNA reads TGTGCCAGTGCAACACAGGGGGCGGACACTGAAGCTTTCTTT. The full variable domain, rest sourced from reference TRBV5-6 and TRBJ1-1, is DAGVTQSPTHLIKTRGQQVTLRCSPKSGHDTVSWYQQALGQGPQFIFQYYEEEERQRGNFPDRFSGHQFPNYSSELNVNALLLGDSALYLCASATQGADTEAFFGQGTRLTVV.

The CDR3 region is CASRRTEASSPLHF. The CDR3 nucleotides read TGTGCCAGCAGGCGGACGGAAGCAAGCTCACCCCTCCACTTT. The chain recombines TRBV28 with TRBJ1-6; no clear D gene. V was pared by 6 bases and J by 10 bases, with 16 bases between. This CDR3 comprises 14 residues. Per the germline V gene, CDR1 is MDHEN and CDR2 is SYDVKM. The entire variable domain, with the rest obtained from reference TRBV28 and TRBJ1-6, is as follows: DVKVTQSSRYLVKRTGEKVFLECVQDMDHENMFWYRQDPGLGLRLIYFSYDVKMKEKGDIPEGYSVSREKKERFSLILESASTNQTSMYLCASRRTEASSPLHFGNGTRLTVT.

The V gene is TRBV5-1, the J gene TRBJ1-2; 9 bases are shared with TRBD1. Per the germline V gene, CDR1 is SGHRS and CDR2 is YFSETQ. The CDR3 runs to 13 residues. The J segment lost 10 bases and the V segment lost 4 bases, leaving 8 bases of the junction unmatched. In DNA, the CDR3 is TGCGCCAGCAGCCCCGCGGGGACAGGGATCTACACCTTC. It yields the protein CASSPAGTGIYTF.

Concerning this clone itself: Other nucleotide sequences from this sample produce the same CDR3. The V call is TRBV18, the J call TRBJ2-7; D unresolved. Trimming pared 6 bases from V and 0 bases from J, leaving 9 bases between. CDR1 and CDR2 from the germline V gene are KGHSH and LQKENI. The CDR3 covers 13 residues. The CDR3 region is CASSPSSSYEQYF. CDR3 in DNA: TGTGCCAGCTCCCCCTCGAGCTCCTACGAGCAGTACTTC.

The chain is built from TRBV5-1 and TRBJ1-6; 8 bases are a match to TRBD1. This CDR3 has 16 amino acids. With V trimmed by 5 bases and J by 4 bases, 8 bases remained unmatched. Germline-derived CDR1 and CDR2 are SGHRS and YFSETQ. CDR3 nucleotide sequence: TGCGCCAGCAGGCCCGACAGGGGTGGTTATAATTCACCCCTCCACTTT. As protein: CASRPDRGGYNSPLHF.

In its sample, this clone was seen a few times. The gene calls are TRBV30 and TRBJ1-6, with TRBD1 matching over 7 bases. Trimming removed 4 bases from V and 5 bases from J; junction bases left unmatched: 8. Germline CDR1 is GTSNPN and CDR2 is SVGIG (reference sequence). This CDR3 contains 15 residues. CDR3 region: CAWKKQGGNNSPLHF. The CDR3 DNA reads as TGTGCCTGGAAGAAGCAGGGGGGAAATAATTCACCCCTCCACTTT.

CDR3 amino acids: CASSWGEGEKLFF. CDR3 in DNA: TGTGCCAGCAGCTGGGGAGAGGGTGAAAAACTGTTTTTT. This rearrangement joins TRBV14 to TRBJ1-4; D call uncertain. V was pared by 5 bases and J by 7 bases, with 11 bases between. Germline CDR1 is SGHDN and CDR2 is FVKESK. This CDR3 spans 13 amino acids.

V is TRBV28 and J is TRBJ1-4; D is perhaps TRBD1 (5 bases). V lost 8 bases to trimming and J lost 7 bases, with 20 bases between them. The germline V gene has CDR1 MDHEN and CDR2 SYDVKM. The CDR3 covers 15 residues. CDR3 sequence (DNA): TGTGCCAGCGCAATCCAGGGTAGGGGTTCTGAAAAACTGTTTTTT. As protein: CASAIQGRGSEKLFF.

V is TRBV18 and J is TRBJ2-7, with 7 bases identical to TRBD1. Germline trimming cut 2 bases from V and 2 bases from J; bases unmatched to any gene: 6. There are 15 residues in the CDR3. CDR1 is KGHSH and CDR2 is LQKENI in the germline V gene. The CDR3 loop reads CASSPGRQGTYEQYF. CDR3 DNA: TGTGCCAGCTCACCAGGGAGACAGGGTACCTACGAGCAGTACTTC.

The rearrangement joins TRBV4-1 to TRBJ1-5, with D perhaps matching TRBD1 (5 bases). With 0 bases removed from V and 5 bases from J, the gap between germline ends came to 11 bases. The germline V gene encodes CDR1 MGHRA and CDR2 YSYEKL. The CDR3 covers 15 residues. The CDR3: CASSQDQGTHQPQHF. The CDR3 nucleotides read TGCGCCAGCAGCCAAGATCAGGGTACACATCAGCCCCAGCATTTT.

The gene calls are TRBV7-2 and TRBJ1-5; 7 bases align to TRBD1. V shed 3 bases and J 3 bases; nucleotides not matched to a gene: 5. CDR3 size: 15 residues. The germline V gene has CDR1 SGHTA and CDR2 FQGNSA. The CDR3 sequence is CASSFTGADNQPQHF. In DNA form, the CDR3 reads TGTGCCAGCAGCTTTACAGGGGCGGACAATCAGCCCCAGCATTTT.

This chain links TRBV19 with TRBJ1-4; D ambiguous. Germline V lookup: CDR1 LNHDA, CDR2 SQIVND (reference sequence). This CDR3 spans 15 amino acids. Trimming took 5 bases from V and 0 from J, leaving 10 bases between them. This chain's CDR3 is CASSVSYATNEKLFF. The CDR3 DNA reads TGTGCCAGTAGTGTCAGCTACGCAACTAATGAAAAACTGTTTTTT. Looking up the rest from reference TRBV19 and TRBJ1-4 gives the full variable domain: DGGITQSPKYLFRKEGQNVTLSCEQNLNHDAMYWYRQDPGQGLRLIYYSQIVNDFQKGDIAEGYSVSREKKESFPLTVTSAQKNPTAFYLCASSVSYATNEKLFFGSGTQLSVL.

The rearrangement uses TRBV7-2 and TRBJ2-1; D unresolved. V lost 3 bases and J lost 0, with 9 bases in between. This CDR3 comprises 15 residues. Germline V gene data show CDR1 as SGHTA and CDR2 as FQGNSA. CDR3 residues: CASSFELRSYNEQFF. The CDR3, as DNA: TGTGCCAGCAGCTTTGAGTTGCGCTCCTACAATGAGCAGTTCTTC.

This clone was detected ten times or more. V and J are TRBV9 and TRBJ2-5; D may be TRBD1 or TRBD2 (6 bases each). The CDR3 length is 15 residues. Germline loops: CDR1 SGDLS, CDR2 YYNGEE. The V gene lost 3 bases and the J gene lost 4 bases, with 16 bases spanning the gap. CDR3 residues: CASSAAAGHIETQYF. The CDR3 DNA follows: TGTGCCAGCAGCGCCGCTGCGGGACACATAGAGACCCAGTACTTC.

The V and J genes are TRBV5-1 and TRBJ1-4; TRBD1 matches at 11 bases. Trimming cost V 4 bases and J 8 bases; bases outside gene matches: 7. Germline V gene sequence: CDR1 SGHRS, CDR2 YFSETQ. CDR3 length: 15 amino acids. The CDR3 DNA reads as TGCGCCAGCAGCGGCCTGGGGACAGGGGGAGAAAAACTGTTTTTT. Translated: CASSGLGTGGEKLFF.

In this sample, this clone turned up a few times. The chain couples TRBV25-1 to TRBJ1-3, with 7 bases aligning to TRBD1. The CDR3 consists of 15 residues. V trimming: 3 bases; J trimming: 4 bases; junction bases outside the gene matches: 6. CDR1 and CDR2 (germline): MGHDK, SYGVNS. The CDR3 sequence is CASSDLRGTGNTIYF. In DNA, the CDR3 is TGTGCCAGCAGTGATCTCAGGGGGACGGGAAACACCATATATTTT.

The rearrangement joins TRBV20-1 to TRBJ2-3; no clear D. Trimming stripped 6 bases from V and 6 bases from J, with 10 bases between. This CDR3 is 11 amino acids long. Germline lookup yields CDR1 DFQATT and CDR2 SNEGSKA (reference sequence). The CDR3 coding sequence is TGCAGTGCCACACCCGGGGATACGCAGTATTTT. Amino acid sequence: CSATPGDTQYF.

The CDR3 coding sequence is TGTGCCAGCAGCACCGGTCCACTAGCGGGAGTGCGCGAGCAGTTCTTC. Translated, it gives CASSTGPLAGVREQFF. The chain combines TRBV21-1 with TRBJ2-1; TRBD2 is the table's D call, not checked against the DNA. TRBV21-1 is a pseudogene segment. CDR3 length equals 16 residues.

This clone was detected a few times. The rearrangement joins TRBV2 to TRBJ2-7, with D perhaps TRBD2 (6 bases). CDR1 is SNHLY and CDR2 is FYNNEI in the germline V gene. The V and J ends lost 7 bases and 9 bases respectively, with 16 bases between them. The CDR3 runs to 12 residues. CDR3 bases: TGTGCCAGCACCGGAGGGACGGCCATGCAGTACTTC. Residues: CASTGGTAMQYF.

This chain links TRBV5-1 with TRBJ1-1, with 10 bases that match TRBD1. Germline CDR1 is SGHRS and CDR2 is YFSETQ. The CDR3 has 14 residues. V lost 4 bases, J lost 5 bases, and 5 bases stayed unmatched. The CDR3 spells CASSPWTGGTEAFF. The CDR3 nucleotides are TGCGCCAGCAGCCCCTGGACAGGGGGGACTGAAGCTTTCTTT. Based on the CDR3 plus reference TRBV5-1 and TRBJ1-1, the full variable domain is KAGVTQTPRYLIKTRGQQVTLSCSPISGHRSVSWYQQTPGQGLQFLFEYFSETQRNKGNFPGRFSGRQFSNSRSEMNVSTLELGDSALYLCASSPWTGGTEAFFGQGTRLTVV.